The sequence of this T cell receptor (beta chain) was determined in a study of blood T cell repertoires in COVID-19. Study details: From T cells, B-cell-depleted T cells, or PBMCs came the material, which was cDNA or gDNA.

This table comes from immunoSEQ multiplex PCR, and its TCRdb copy is limited to in-frame clones, with some not included. This sample has about 200,000 clones, with 82% found just once. Cohort 3 recovery required two negative PCRs, clearance, or symptom resolution. There are 16 residues in the CDR3. Trimming cost V 0 bases and J 5 bases, with 13 bases left between them. CDR1 and CDR2 (germline): SGHVS, FNYEAQ. Sequencing was carried out using PBMCs or T cells enriched from blood (not recorded which). The TCR originated in a man in his forties who had recovered from COVID-19. The rearrangement links TRBV7-6 to TRBJ2-2; D might be TRBD2 (6 bases). In DNA, the CDR3 is TGTGCCAGCAGCTTAGCCGGGGGAGCAAGGACCGGGGAGCTGTTTTTT. Translation gives CASSLAGGARTGELFF.